This T cell receptor (beta chain) was found in a study of cytomegalovirus exposure and HLA in healthy donors. Study overall: A data release that came early held around 85 million unique TCRs from HLA-typed donors. Study findings and constraints: Sequence variants that were highly shared formed a cluster that was likely a sequencing artifact. The study dropped some indistinguishable V segments, TRBV6-2 and TRBV6-3 among them.

The V end was cut by 5 bases, the J end by 8 bases, with 12 bases between. From germline, CDR1 is MNHNY and CDR2 SVGAGI (reference sequence). This CDR3 has 12 residues. 60 Vbeta and 13 Jbeta primers were used in PCR. Using immunoSEQ multiplex PCR, the repertoire was profiled, and TCRdb retains in-frame clones only, with some absent. The table records more than 150,000 clones, about 90% of them present only once. In regard to this clone: Its antigen is not identified.

V and J are TRBV6-6 and TRBJ1-2, with D possibly matching TRBD1 (6 bases). Sequences were obtained from PBMCs. The clonotype was recovered from a girl in the first two years of life in good health and CMV-seronegative. CDR3: CASSTGREGYTF. The CDR3 bases are TGTGCCAGCAGTACAGGGAGAGAAGGCTACACCTTC.